The 32 T cell receptor beta chains listed next were all sequenced from one sample in a study of blood T cells in healthy people across ages. Through a sample-barcoded 5' primer and a J-beta primer mix, a second PCR was run for roughly 7 to 11 cycles. In TCRdb, the 5' RACE reads were re-called with MiXCR into one record per CDR3 protein. The data hold 650,000 to 700,000 distinct CDR3 sequences, with more than 45% observed a single time. The material sequenced was blood. These receptors all stem from a woman aged 80 or over in good health.

The V call is TRBV18, the J call TRBJ2-5; tentative D call: TRBD2 (5 bases). CDR1 KGHSH and CDR2 LQKENI come from the germline V gene. Trimming removed 2 bases from V and 5 bases from J, with 12 bases in between. This CDR3 comprises 14 residues. CDR3 DNA: TGTGCCAGCTCACCAGCGCGGGCCGGGGAGACCCAGTACTTC. As protein: CASSPARAGETQYF.

The chain carries TRBV18 and TRBJ1-2; no definite D call. The CDR3 covers 11 residues. Germline lookup yields CDR1 KGHSH and CDR2 LQKENI. The V end lost 3 bases, the J end lost 10 bases, and 9 bases lay between the germline ends. The CDR3 DNA reads as TGTGCCAGCTCACCCATGGATTCCTACACCTTC. This sequence encodes CASSPMDSYTF.

There are many counts of this clonotype. The V call is TRBV4-1, the J call TRBJ2-3, with D tentatively TRBD1 (6 bases). The germline V and J ends were trimmed by 3 bases and 5 bases, with 21 bases remaining between them. From germline, CDR1 is MGHRA and CDR2 YSYEKL. The CDR3 is made up of 17 amino acids. The chain's CDR3 is CASSHLGRTVTGDTQYF. CDR3 nucleotide sequence: TGCGCCAGCAGCCACCTAGGGCGGACAGTCACAGGAGATACGCAGTATTTT.

This clonotype was counted a few times. V is TRBV18 and J is TRBJ2-2; TRBD1 is a possible D gene (6 bases). The CDR3 runs to 15 residues. Trimming cost V 5 bases and J 4 bases, with 14 bases left between them. Germline CDR1 and CDR2: KGHSH and LQKENI. Here the CDR3 reads CASSFGQKITGELFF. The CDR3 DNA reads as TGTGCCAGCTCATTCGGACAGAAAATCACCGGGGAGCTGTTTTTT.

In this sample, this clonotype turned up a few times. J is TRBJ2-3 and V is TRBV7-2, with D hard to call. Trimming took off 7 bases at V and 0 bases at J, with 14 bases between the two ends. The CDR3 totals 15 residues. The germline CDR1 and CDR2 sequences are SGHTA and FQGNSA. The CDR3 region is CASTMRRLSTDTQYF. CDR3 in DNA: TGTGCCAGCACCATGAGAAGGCTCAGCACAGATACGCAGTATTTT. Drawing the rest from reference TRBV7-2 and TRBJ2-3, the complete variable domain is GAGVSQSPSNKVTEKGKDVELRCDPISGHTALYWYRQSLGQGLEFLIYFQGNSAPDKSGLPSDRFSAERTGGSVSTLTIQRTQQEDSAVYLCASTMRRLSTDTQYFGPGTRLTVL.

At least ten counts were recorded for this clonotype. The rearrangement uses TRBV2 and TRBJ2-7; perhaps TRBD2 as D (6 bases). V gave up 8 bases and J gave up 3 bases, with 17 bases separating them. CDR3 length equals 14 residues. Looked up from germline, CDR1 is SNHLY and CDR2 is FYNNEI. CDR3 sequence reads: CASRGLARVYEQYF. The DNA of the CDR3 is TGTGCCAGCCGTGGGCTAGCGAGAGTCTACGAGCAGTACTTC.

Points on this clonotype: A much larger clone differs by one base, so this may be a read error. The V call is TRBV15, the J call TRBJ2-4; tentatively, D is TRBD1 or TRBD2 (5 bases each). Deletions cut 1 base from V and 3 bases from J, with 22 bases between. The CDR3 is 19 residues long. Germline V lookup: CDR1 LNHNV, CDR2 YYDKDF (reference sequence). CDR3 residues: CATSRAGTDGSYCKNIQYF. The CDR3 DNA is TGTGCCACCAGCAGAGCCGGGACCGACGGCTCTTACTGCAAAAACATTCAGTACTTC.

The V gene is TRBV5-1, the J gene TRBJ2-1, with 16 bases identical to TRBD2. V shed 4 bases and J 9 bases; nucleotides not matched to a gene: 22. This CDR3 is 21 amino acids long. Germline V lookup: CDR1 SGHRS, CDR2 YFSETQ. As DNA, the CDR3 is TGCGCCAGCAGCCAGGAACCCGGGACTAGCGGGAGGGCTGGGCGCATGGTTGAGCAGTTCTTC. Translating it yields CASSQEPGTSGRAGRMVEQFF.

This chain connects TRBV7-9 to TRBJ2-3, with 7 bases lining up with TRBD2. This CDR3 has 17 amino acids. Germline trimming cut 1 base from V and 2 bases from J; bases unmatched to any gene: 9. Germline CDR1 is SEHNR and CDR2 is FQNEAQ (reference sequence). The CDR3 region is CASSLGFGTTVTDTQYF. CDR3 DNA sequence: TGTGCCAGCAGCTTAGGGTTCGGGACTACCGTCACAGATACGCAGTATTTT.

This clonotype was observed many times. The chain has TRBV20-1 and TRBJ1-2; a possible D gene is TRBD1 (5 bases). Trimming left V 5 bases short and J 0 bases short, with 10 bases between. The CDR3 sequence is 13 residues long. Germline V lookup: CDR1 DFQATT, CDR2 SNEGSKA (reference sequence). CDR3 nucleotide sequence: TGCAGTGCTCTGACAGAGACTAACTATGGCTACACCTTC. This encodes CSALTETNYGYTF.

J is TRBJ2-5 and V is TRBV7-8; 8 bases match TRBD1. The CDR3 has 13 residues. Germline V gene lookup returns CDR1 SGHVS and CDR2 FQNEAQ. J lost 2 bases, V lost 7 bases, and 3 bases had no gene match. The CDR3 reads CASNRGDQETQYF. The CDR3 DNA reads TGTGCCAGCAACAGGGGGGATCAAGAGACCCAGTACTTC.

The V gene is TRBV7-9, the J gene TRBJ2-5, with D tentatively TRBD1 or TRBD2 (5 bases each). From germline, CDR1 is SEHNR and CDR2 FQNEAQ (reference sequence). The CDR3 length is 14 residues. The V end lost 5 bases, the J end lost 1 base, and 11 bases lay between the germline ends. CDR3 nucleotides: TGTGCCAGCAGCGTCTCCGGGACCCAAGAGACCCAGTACTTC. Residues: CASSVSGTQETQYF.

This clonotype appeared many times. The chain recombines TRBV6-1 with TRBJ2-1; TRBD1 matches at 11 bases. Germline loops: CDR1 MNHNS, CDR2 SASEGT. There are 14 residues in the CDR3. After removal of 1 base from V and 9 bases from J, the junction contained 2 bases not matched to a gene. The CDR3 reads CASSEGDRGAEQFF. The CDR3 region has the DNA TGTGCCAGCAGTGAAGGGGACAGGGGGGCTGAGCAGTTCTTC.

This chain connects TRBV29-1 to TRBJ2-5; 7 nucleotides align to TRBD1. Germline CDR1 SQVTM, CDR2 ANQGSEA. This CDR3 comprises 12 residues. With 7 bases clipped from V and 3 bases from J, the junction kept 5 bases outside the gene matches. CDR3 loop: CSAGQVEETQYF. As DNA, the CDR3 is TGCAGCGCCGGACAGGTTGAAGAGACCCAGTACTTC.

This clonotype was counted at least ten times. The chain employs TRBV6-5 and TRBJ1-4; D not resolved. The CDR3 is 13 residues long. Germline CDR1 MNHEY, CDR2 SVGAGI. V was pared by 3 bases and J by 10 bases, with 12 bases between. The CDR3 sequence: CASSYGNDGKLFF. The CDR3 DNA is TGTGCCAGCAGTTATGGAAACGACGGAAAACTGTTTTTT.

The chain is built from TRBV28 and TRBJ2-3; 10 positions match TRBD1. This CDR3 is 15 amino acids long. Per germline, CDR1 MDHEN and CDR2 SYDVKM. Unmatched junction bases numbered 9, after V lost 8 bases and J lost 4 bases. This CDR3 is CASRDRGIQADTQYF. In DNA form, the CDR3 reads TGTGCCAGCCGGGACAGGGGAATTCAGGCAGATACGCAGTATTTT.

This clonotype was picked up a small number of times. The chain links TRBV28 to TRBJ1-6, with TRBD1 matching 11 bases. After removal of 8 bases from V and 10 bases from J, the junction contained 10 bases not matched to a gene. This CDR3 has 15 amino acids. Germline CDR1 reads MDHEN; CDR2 reads SYDVKM. The CDR3 nucleotides read TGTGCCAGCGGCACCGCCGGGACAGGGGGGTCACCCCTCCACTTT. As protein: CASGTAGTGGSPLHF.

This clonotype was recorded a few times. The V call is TRBV18, the J call TRBJ2-4, with 11 positions matching TRBD1. Judging by the DNA end, TRBJ2-7 fits better; the J call may be wrong. This CDR3 is built from 16 residues. Germline CDR1 KGHSH, CDR2 LQKENI. The CDR3 DNA is TGTGCCAGCTCATTATTAGGACAGGGGGCGATCCACGAGCAGTACTTC. Protein: CASSLLGQGAIHEQYF.

The DNA of the CDR3 is TGCAGTGCTAGACTCTCGGGACCGAGTAATCAGCCCCAGCATTTT. It translates to CSARLSGPSNQPQHF. The J gene is TRBJ1-5, the V gene TRBV20-1, with D possibly matching TRBD1 (5 bases). The germline gives CDR1 DFQATT, CDR2 SNEGSKA (reference sequence). CDR3 length equals 15 residues. The V end was cut by 2 bases, the J end by 4 bases, with 15 bases between.

On this clonotype: One base away lies a much larger clone, so this may be a sequencing read error. The V call is TRBV5-1, the J call TRBJ1-2; 12 nucleotides line up with TRBD1. In germline, CDR1 is SGHRS, CDR2 YFSETQ. CDR3 length equals 15 residues. This chain's CDR3 is CASSPQGQGADGYIF. As DNA, the CDR3 is TGCGCCAGCAGCCCTCAGGGACAGGGGGCGGATGGCTACATCTTC.

On this clonotype: This may stem from a read error, because a much larger clone lies one nucleotide away. This chain joins TRBV7-9 and TRBJ2-7; D is ambiguous. With 5 bases removed from V and 5 bases from J, the gap between germline ends came to 16 bases. The germline CDR1 and CDR2 sequences are SEHNR and FQNEAQ (reference sequence). CDR3 length equals 14 residues. CDR3 DNA sequence: TGTGCCAGCAGCAGTGGCAGGACGTCCAACGAGCAGTACTTC. This encodes CASSSGRTSNEQYF.

Regarding this clonotype: Just one base apart from a much larger clone, this may be a read error. This chain uses TRBV4-2 with TRBJ1-6; D is perhaps TRBD1 (5 bases). Per the germline V gene, CDR1 is LGHNA and CDR2 is YNFKEQ. This CDR3 is built from 15 residues. CDR3 nucleotide sequence: TGTGCCAGCGGCCAAGAAGAGGGTGGGGGGTCACCCCTCCACTTT. Translation gives CASGQEEGGGSPLHF.

The CDR3 DNA sequence: TGTGCCAGCAAGACCGTCCAGGGACGGGAGCCCCAGCATTTT. Its translation: CASKTVQGREPQHF. The V call is TRBV6-5, the J call TRBJ1-5, with a possible D match to TRBD1 (5 bases). Looked up from germline, CDR1 is MNHEY and CDR2 is SVGAGI. V was pared by 7 bases and J by 8 bases, with 18 bases between. The CDR3 runs 14 residues.

Of note for this clonotype: Possible read error: a much larger clone is one base away. The J gene is TRBJ2-3, the V gene TRBV3-1; TRBD2 aligns across 10 bases. The germline V gene encodes CDR1 LGHDT and CDR2 YNNKEL (reference sequence). V was clipped by 4 bases and J by 3 bases; unmatched bases: 7. This CDR3 has 16 residues. The CDR3 sequence is CASSRQGLAPTDTQYF. DNA of the CDR3: TGTGCCAGCAGCCGCCAGGGACTAGCGCCGACAGATACGCAGTATTTT.

This clonotype was detected many times. The chain couples TRBV29-1 to TRBJ2-1; D is unclear. The CDR3 extends over 9 amino acids. CDR1 SQVTM and CDR2 ANQGSEA come from the germline V gene. Trimming left V 4 bases short and J 9 bases short, with 4 bases between. Here the CDR3 DNA reads TGCAGCGTTGGGGGTGAGCAGTTCTTC. Amino acid sequence: CSVGGEQFF.

In this sample, this clonotype turned up many times. The V gene is TRBV28, the J gene TRBJ1-2; tentatively, D is TRBD1 (6 bases). Trimming took 6 bases from V and 2 from J, leaving 13 bases between them. This CDR3 is 14 amino acids long. Germline CDR1 and CDR2: MDHEN and SYDVKM. The CDR3: CASRDRSTNYGYTF. The CDR3 bases are TGTGCCAGCAGGGACAGATCCACGAACTATGGCTACACCTTC.

This clonotype was seen ten or more times. The V gene is TRBV28, the J gene TRBJ1-2; TRBD1 is a possible D gene (5 bases). Per germline, CDR1 MDHEN and CDR2 SYDVKM. CDR3 length: 14 residues. V gave up 7 bases and J gave up 7 bases, with 19 bases separating them. The CDR3 nucleotides read TGTGCCAGCACGCTTACGAACCAGGGTTCTGGCTACACCTTC. It codes for CASTLTNQGSGYTF.

This clonotype has only a few counts. The chain joins TRBV19 to TRBJ1-5; D is perhaps TRBD1 (6 bases). The CDR3 has 16 amino acids. Germline V lookup: CDR1 LNHDA, CDR2 SQIVND (reference sequence). The germline V and J ends were trimmed by 7 bases and 3 bases, with 19 bases remaining between them. Here the CDR3 reads CASTLMGRGPNQPQHF. The CDR3 coding sequence is TGTGCCAGTACCCTTATGGGCAGGGGTCCCAATCAGCCCCAGCATTTT.

The V gene is TRBV6-4, the J gene TRBJ2-5, with a tentative D call TRBD2 (5 bases). The CDR3 sequence is 13 residues long. In germline, CDR1 is MRHNA, CDR2 SNTAGT. V lost 3 bases to trimming and J lost 11 bases, with 16 bases between them. The CDR3 region has the DNA TGTGCCAGCAGTGAAGTGGGAGAGGCGAAACAGTACTTC. This codes for CASSEVGEAKQYF.

The J gene is TRBJ2-7, the V gene TRBV27; no clear D. In germline, CDR1 is MNHEY, CDR2 SMNVEV (reference sequence). The CDR3 runs to 11 residues. V lost 7 bases and J lost 3, with 7 bases in between. CDR3 nucleotides: TGTGCCAGCAAGGTGGGCTACGAGCAGTACTTC. This encodes CASKVGYEQYF.

The chain couples TRBV25-1 to TRBJ2-2; 7 nucleotides agree with TRBD1. CDR3 length: 15 amino acids. J was trimmed by 5 bases and V by 8 bases; bases with no gene match: 11. Germline loops: CDR1 MGHDK, CDR2 SYGVNS. CDR3 protein: CASEDRAVDTGELFF. The CDR3 DNA sequence: TGTGCCAGCGAAGACAGGGCTGTGGATACCGGGGAGCTGTTTTTT.

The rearrangement joins TRBV29-1 to TRBJ1-1; 11 nucleotides agree with TRBD1. The CDR3 is made up of 15 amino acids. Germline CDR1 is SQVTM and CDR2 is ANQGSEA. The ends lost 6 bases at V and 1 base at J; junction bases unmatched: 7. CDR3 nucleotides: TGCAGCGTCCAAGGACAGGGGGCAGCGAACACTGAAGCTTTCTTT. It specifies CSVQGQGAANTEAFF.